This TCR beta chain was sequenced for a study of T cells after yellow fever vaccination. One entry per CDR3 protein results from TCRdb running MiXCR on the 5' RACE reads. The sample shows hundreds of thousands of distinct CDR3 sequences, approximately 13% of them seen only once. CDR1 and CDR2 from the germline V gene are LGHDT and YNNKEL (reference sequence). This CDR3 is 13 amino acids long. The V end lost 0 bases, the J end lost 5 bases, and 7 bases lay between the germline ends. This clonotype was picked up a small number of times. The sequences come from PBMCs, collected on the day of the yellow fever booster vaccination. The receptor comes from a man aged 25-45 years who received the YFV17D yellow fever vaccine. The rearrangement joins TRBV3-1 to TRBJ1-2; D remains ambiguous. The CDR3 here is CASSQERIYGYTF. The CDR3 bases are TGTGCCAGCAGCCAAGAACGCATATATGGCTACACCTTC.